These T cell receptor beta chains were read from a single sample in a study of blood T cell repertoires in COVID-19. Generated by immunoSEQ multiplex PCR, the TCRdb table keeps only in-frame clones and is missing some. Of some 200,000 clones listed, around four fifths are singletons. The material sequenced was PBMCs or T cells enriched from blood (not recorded which). The receptor source for this set is a woman aged 45-60 years who had recovered from COVID-19. The CDR3 runs from the conserved cysteine through the conserved F or W. D genes are given only for firm matches. Only part of the rows carry a size: once, few, many, or a class if the clone is expanded.

D gene	clone size	V gene	J gene	CDR3 DNA	CDR3 protein
.	many	TRBV30	TRBJ2-1	TGTGCCTGGAGTATCGGCGGGATCAGTTACAATGAGCAGTTCTTC	CAWSIGGISYNEQFF
.	.	TRBV28	TRBJ1-5	TGTGCCAGCACCCCAATCCCCTATAATCAGCCCCAGCATTTT	CASTPIPYNQPQHF
TRBD2	.	TRBV18	TRBJ2-3	TGTGCCAGCTCACCCGGACTAGCGGGAGCTGCAGATACGCAGTATTTT	CASSPGLAGAADTQYF
.	.	TRBV5-1	TRBJ2-6	TGCGCCAGCAGTTATCCAGGTGGCGGGGCCAACGTCCTGACTTTC	CASSYPGGGANVLTF
TRBD2	.	TRBV7-2	TRBJ2-7	TGTGCCAGCAGCTTAGAAGGGACTAGCGGGAATCCGCAGTACTTC	CASSLEGTSGNPQYF
TRBD1	.	TRBV30	TRBJ2-2	TGTGCCTGGAGGCCGGGACAGGGGGCGCCTCGCACCGGGGAGCTGTTTTTT	CAWRPGQGAPRTGELFF
TRBD2	few	TRBV28	TRBJ2-1	TGTGCCAGCAGTTTATTTGCTAGCGGAACCTACAATGAGCAGTTCTTC	CASSLFASGTYNEQFF
TRBD2	.	TRBV18	TRBJ2-1	TGTGCCAGCTCGCCCCCCCAGCGGGAGATCGACAATGAGCAGTTCTTC	CASSPPQREIDNEQFF
.	.	TRBV11-3	TRBJ2-3	TGTGCCAGCAGCCGTAGTTCTGTCCCAGATACGCAGTATTTT	CASSRSSVPDTQYF
TRBD1	.	TRBV4-1	TRBJ1-5	TGCGCCAGCAGCCAGGACCTACAGGGGGCCGATAGCAATCAGCCCCAGCATTTT	CASSQDLQGADSNQPQHF